A selection of T cell receptor beta chains follows, all from one sample in a study of graft-versus-host responses after intestinal transplantation. The protocol was immunoSEQ multiplex PCR, while the TCRdb copy is restricted to in-frame clones and leaves out a portion. The sample lists about 70,000 clones; 85% to 95% were seen once. These receptors have no identified antigens. The specimen comprised unstimulated CD8+ T cells sorted from spleen or lymph node cells, sampled before intestinal transplant. Every receptor here comes from a human donor who received an intestinal transplant. Each CDR3 is given with its conserved first and last residue. D genes are given only for firm matches. Size is omitted from some rows. Given values are once, few, many or a class for expanded clones.

TRBD1	TRBV12-5	TRBJ2-6	-	TGTGCTAGTGGTTCCAGGGGGACAGGGAATGTCTCTGGGGCCAACGTCCTGACTTTC	CASGSRGTGNVSGANVLTF
-	TRBV14	TRBJ1-4	-	TGTGCCAGCAGCCAAGTATACGAATCGTGGGGTCCCCTCGATGGGGGTGAAAAACTGTTTTTT	CASSQVYESWGPLDGGEKLFF
-	TRBV6-5	TRBJ2-2	-	TGTGCCAGTAGTTACGGGACGGAGACCGGGGAGCTGTTTTTT	CASSYGTETGELFF
-	TRBV7-9	TRBJ1-1	once	TGTGCCAGCAGCTTAGAGGGCGGCGAAGCTTTCTTT	CASSLEGGEAFF
TRBD2	TRBV7-9	TRBJ2-2	-	TGTGCCAGCGTCCCGGGACTAGCGGGCAGAGTTAACACCGGGGAGCTGTTTTTT	CASVPGLAGRVNTGELFF
TRBD1	TRBV19	TRBJ1-1	-	TGTGCCAGTAGTGTCCAAGGGGGCTTGGACACTGAAGCTTTCTTT	CASSVQGGLDTEAFF
TRBD1	TRBV23-1	TRBJ2-2	-	TGCGCCGCGTCGACAGGGTCCCCGCTTACAAACACCGGGGAGCTGTTTTTT	CAASTGSPLTNTGELFF
TRBD2	TRBV27	TRBJ2-7	-	TGTGCCAGCAGCCTAAATTCCGGGACTAGCGGCTACGAGCAGTACTTC	CASSLNSGTSGYEQYF
-	TRBV7-2	TRBJ2-7	-	TGTGCCAGCAGCTTAGTGGATTACGAGCAGTACTTC	CASSLVDYEQYF
-	TRBV14	TRBJ1-5	once	TGTGCCAGCAGCCAAGAGGTAGGGGGGTTCAGCAATCAGCCCCAGCATTTT	CASSQEVGGFSNQPQHF
-	TRBV13	TRBJ2-7	-	TGTGCCAGCAGCTTAGGGCTTCTAGAAAGTAAGCAGTACTTC	CASSLGLLESKQYF
-	TRBV4-1	TRBJ1-1	-	TGCGCCAGCAGCCAATCAACAGCAGAGAACACTGAAGCTTTCTTT	CASSQSTAENTEAFF
TRBD2	TRBV28	TRBJ2-4	-	TGTGCCAGCAGTCCGCTAGCGGGAGGGGAAAACATTCAGTACTTC	CASSPLAGGENIQYF
-	TRBV5-1	TRBJ1-2	-	TGCGCCAGCAGCTTGTACTCGGTTAACTATGGCTACACCTTC	CASSLYSVNYGYTF
TRBD1	TRBV6-5	TRBJ2-1	-	TGTGCCAGCAGTTTAGACAGGGACTCCTACAATGAGCAGTTCTTC	CASSLDRDSYNEQFF
-	TRBV5-6	TRBJ1-1	once	TGTGCCAGCAGATTACTGACGGTAATGAACACTGAAGCTTTCTTT	CASRLLTVMNTEAFF
-	TRBV30	TRBJ2-1	-	TGTGCCTGGAGTACCCTTGGAGCGGGCCTTCCCAGGGGCTACAATGAGCAGTTCTTC	CAWSTLGAGLPRGYNEQFF
TRBD2	TRBV19	TRBJ2-7	-	TGTGCCAGTAGTATTACCCGGGGGGGTGGGAGCTACGAGCAGTACTTC	CASSITRGGGSYEQYF
-	TRBV5-6	TRBJ1-3	-	TGTGCCAGCAGCGCGGACAGCTCTGGAAACACCATATATTTT	CASSADSSGNTIYF
-	TRBV5-6	TRBJ2-7	-	TGTGCCAGCAGCTTGGTTCTTCTAAACGTATACGAGCAGTACTTC	CASSLVLLNVYEQYF
TRBD1	TRBV29-1	TRBJ2-5	-	TGCAGCGTTGCCCACCCGAGACAGGGCCCTCCAGAGACCCAGTACTTC	CSVAHPRQGPPETQYF
-	TRBV11-2	TRBJ1-3	-	TGTGCCAGCAGCTTAGGTGGGGCCGGGACCGACTTCCTTGGAAACACCATATATTTT	CASSLGGAGTDFLGNTIYF
TRBD2	TRBV19	TRBJ2-1	-	TGTGCCAGTAGTATAGGACTAGCGGAGCAGTTCTTC	CASSIGLAEQFF
TRBD2	TRBV5-4	TRBJ2-7	-	TGTGCCAGCAGCTTGGCGGGGGGGAACTACGAGCAGTACTTC	CASSLAGGNYEQYF
-	TRBV4-1	TRBJ2-7	-	TGCGCCAGCAGCCAAGCGAACCTACAGACCTACGAGCAGTACTTC	CASSQANLQTYEQYF
TRBD1	TRBV27	TRBJ2-2	-	TGTGCCAGCAGTTTGGGGACAGGGGGGAACACCGGGGAGCTGTTTTTT	CASSLGTGGNTGELFF
-	TRBV6-1	TRBJ2-1	-	TGTGCCAGCAGTGACCCAGGACGGGAAAATGAGCAGTTCTTC	CASSDPGRENEQFF
-	TRBV7-6	TRBJ1-6	-	TGTGCCAGCAGCTTAGAGGGGGATGGGGTACTCGGTTCACCCCTCCACTTT	CASSLEGDGVLGSPLHF
-	TRBV10-3	TRBJ2-1	-	TGTGCCATCAGCAAGGGACGATCCTATGAGCAGTTCTTC	CAISKGRSYEQFF
-	TRBV27	TRBJ1-1	-	TGTGCCAGCAGTTTGTCCGCTACGGTTAGGAACACTGAAGCTTTCTTT	CASSLSATVRNTEAFF
-	TRBV6-5	TRBJ2-1	-	TGTGCCAGCAGTTACTCGACTACCCAGAGGAATGAGCAGTTCTTC	CASSYSTTQRNEQFF
-	TRBV27	TRBJ2-2	-	TGTGCCAGCAGCCGTGGGAGGAACACCGGGGAGCTGTTTTTT	CASSRGRNTGELFF
TRBD2	TRBV6-6	TRBJ2-7	once	TGTGCCAGCAGCTATACGAAGCGGGAGACCTCCTACGAGCAGTACTTC	CASSYTKRETSYEQYF
TRBD2	TRBV5-8	TRBJ2-7	-	TGTGCCAGCAGCTTGGATTCCCCGACTAGCGGGATAGCCTACGAGCAGTACTTC	CASSLDSPTSGIAYEQYF
-	TRBV21-1	TRBJ2-7	-	TGTGCCAGCAGCAAAACCGGTAGGGACAGGGGTTACTTC	CASSKTGRDRGYF
TRBD2	TRBV29-1	TRBJ2-3	-	TGCAGCGCTGACGGACTAGCGGGAACCACAGATACGCAGTATTTT	CSADGLAGTTDTQYF
-	TRBV28	TRBJ2-1	-	TGTGCCAGCAGTTTAGGAGGGCCTAGCGCAAACCCCTACAATGAGCAGTTCTTC	CASSLGGPSANPYNEQFF
-	TRBV5-6	TRBJ1-4	-	TGTGCCAGCAGCTCGGACATTAATGAAAAACTGTTTTTT	CASSSDINEKLFF
-	TRBV2	TRBJ2-3	-	TGTGCCAGCAGTGAAGTAGGGGACCCCGCAGGAGATACGCAGTATTTT	CASSEVGDPAGDTQYF
-	TRBV7-8	TRBJ1-1	-	TGTGCCAGCAGCTTAGCCTCTTTAGGGTGGGGTGAGACTGAAGCTTTCTTT	CASSLASLGWGETEAFF
-	TRBV15	TRBJ2-1	few	TGTGCCACCAGCAAAATTAGGGGGTCTCTCAGCGATGAGCAGTTCTTC	CATSKIRGSLSDEQFF
-	TRBV5-4	TRBJ2-4	-	TGTGCCAGCAGCTTCACTGGAGGGTTGAACATTCAGTACTTC	CASSFTGGLNIQYF
TRBD2	TRBV29-1	TRBJ2-5	-	TGCAGCGTTGAAGATCAACTAGCGGACTTCCAAGAGACCCAGTACTTC	CSVEDQLADFQETQYF
TRBD2	TRBV13	TRBJ2-5	once	TGTGCCAGCAGCTTTAAGGGACTAGCGGGAGAAGAGACCCAGTACTTC	CASSFKGLAGEETQYF
-	TRBV6-5	TRBJ2-1	-	TGTGCCAGCAGACCGGCTAGCTACACCTACAATGAGCAGTTCTTC	CASRPASYTYNEQFF
-	TRBV9	TRBJ2-5	once	TGTGCCAGCAGTTCAAAGGGGCGGGAAGAGACCCAGTACTTC	CASSSKGREETQYF
-	TRBV10-3	TRBJ1-2	-	TGTGCCATCAAAACGAGGCTTGGGAGAGGCTACACCTTC	CAIKTRLGRGYTF
TRBD2	TRBV9	TRBJ2-5	-	TGTGCCAGCAGCGTAGAGCCAGCGGGAGAAGGGTACCAAGAGACCCAGTACTTC	CASSVEPAGEGYQETQYF
TRBD1	TRBV5-5	TRBJ1-2	-	TGTGCCAGCAGCCCCCACGGGGGGACAGGGGCCTATGGCTACACCTTC	CASSPHGGTGAYGYTF
-	TRBV6-4	TRBJ2-1	-	TGTGCCAGCAGTGACGGGGGGGGCAGGAGCCACAATGAGCAGTTCTTC	CASSDGGGRSHNEQFF
-	TRBV27	TRBJ1-1	-	TGTGCCAGTTCCTCTGGCGGTTGGACTGAAGCTTTCTTT	CASSSGGWTEAFF
-	TRBV6-4	TRBJ2-1	once	TGTGCCAGCAGTGACTCGAATGGCCAGGGGGGAAAGGATGAGCAGTTCTTC	CASSDSNGQGGKDEQFF
-	TRBV7-8	TRBJ2-7	-	TGTGCCAGCAGCTCCACCTATGGGGGACCCTACGAGCAGTACTTC	CASSSTYGGPYEQYF
-	TRBV27	TRBJ2-7	-	TGTGCCAGCAGTTTATCGGAGGGGCAAGCCTACGAGCAGTACTTC	CASSLSEGQAYEQYF
TRBD1	TRBV6-5	TRBJ2-7	-	TGTGCCAGCAGTTACGGGACAGGGGACTACGAGCAGTACTTC	CASSYGTGDYEQYF
TRBD1	TRBV15	TRBJ2-7	-	TGTGCCACCAGCAGAGGGACAGGGTATTACTACGAGCAGTACTTC	CATSRGTGYYYEQYF
-	TRBV4-2	TRBJ1-1	-	TGTGCCAGCAGGAAAACGTACACTGAAGCTTTCTTT	CASRKTYTEAFF
TRBD2	TRBV7-9	TRBJ2-7	-	TGTGCCAGCAGCCTAGCGGGAGAGGGGCAGTACTTC	CASSLAGEGQYF
-	TRBV6-5	TRBJ2-7	-	TGTGCCAGCAGTTTGGCGCCTGATCACTACGAGCAGTACTTC	CASSLAPDHYEQYF